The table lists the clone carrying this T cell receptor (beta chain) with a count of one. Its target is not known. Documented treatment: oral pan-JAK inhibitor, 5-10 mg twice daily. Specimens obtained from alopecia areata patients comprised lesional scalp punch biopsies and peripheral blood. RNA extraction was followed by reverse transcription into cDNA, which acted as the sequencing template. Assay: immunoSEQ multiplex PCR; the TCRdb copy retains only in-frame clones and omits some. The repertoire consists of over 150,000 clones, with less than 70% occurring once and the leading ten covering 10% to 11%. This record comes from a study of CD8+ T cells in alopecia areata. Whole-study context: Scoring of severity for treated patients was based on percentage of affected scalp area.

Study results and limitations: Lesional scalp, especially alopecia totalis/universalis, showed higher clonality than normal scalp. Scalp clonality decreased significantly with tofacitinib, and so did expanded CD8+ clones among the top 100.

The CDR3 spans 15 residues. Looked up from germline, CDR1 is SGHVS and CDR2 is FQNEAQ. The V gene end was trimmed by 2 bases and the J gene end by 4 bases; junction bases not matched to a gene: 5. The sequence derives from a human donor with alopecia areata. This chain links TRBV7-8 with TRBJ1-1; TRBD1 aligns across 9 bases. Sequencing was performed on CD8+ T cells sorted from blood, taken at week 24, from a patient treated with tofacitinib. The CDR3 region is CASSLRGTGFTEAFF. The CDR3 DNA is TGTGCCAGCAGCTTAAGGGGGACAGGGTTCACTGAAGCTTTCTTT.